This note documents a single T cell receptor (beta chain) sequence. In germline, CDR1 is SEHNR, CDR2 FQNEAQ (reference sequence). The V end was cut by 5 bases, the J end by 7 bases, with 15 bases between. This CDR3 has 13 residues. Here immunoSEQ multiplex PCR was the method, and the copy in TCRdb shows in-frame clones only, minus some. Counted here are 400,000 or so clones, over 75% occurring once; the ten biggest clones make up approximately 1.2%. Participant-reported clinical history was the basis for cohort assignment. Donors in Cohort 3 counted as recovered after two negative PCRs, clearance, or symptom resolution. This sample was taken from a study of blood T cell repertoires in COVID-19. Study-wide background: T cells, B-cell-depleted T cells, or PBMCs supplied cDNA or gDNA.

The genes are TRBV7-9 and TRBJ2-7; weak D call: TRBD2 (5 bases). The TCR sequence derives from a man aged 25 to 40 who had recovered from COVID-19. The source material was PBMCs or T cells enriched from blood (not recorded which). This CDR3 is CASSPRGSGEQYF. CDR3 nucleotide sequence: TGTGCCAGCAGCCCACGGGGTTCCGGGGAGCAGTACTTC.